The 21 T cell receptor beta chains in this list originate from one sample, sequenced in a study of shared clonotypes between healthy human individuals. TCRdb's table, derived via immunoSEQ multiplex PCR, lists solely in-frame clones and lacks some. The table records roughly 2.5 million clones, over 85% of them present only once. The sequenced sample consisted of naive CD4+ T cells sorted from blood. Subset given: CD45RA+ positively selected. Source of these receptors: a man younger than 35 in good health.

The chain carries TRBV6-5 and TRBJ1-6; 7 bases line up with TRBD1. V shed 3 bases, J shed 9 bases, and the junction held 8 bases outside the gene matches. The germline CDR1 and CDR2 sequences are MNHEY and SVGAGI. This CDR3 is built from 15 residues. CDR3 in amino acids: CASSYTGENGSPLHF. In DNA form, the CDR3 reads TGTGCCAGCAGTTATACAGGGGAGAACGGTTCACCCCTCCACTTT.

The V and J genes are TRBV28 and TRBJ2-2, with 11 nucleotides matching TRBD2. The junction had 5 bases not matched to a gene; V was cut back by 4 bases and J by 7 bases. CDR1 MDHEN and CDR2 SYDVKM come from the germline V gene. This CDR3 is 15 amino acids long. CDR3 coding DNA: TGTGCCAGCAGTTCCCTAGCGGGGGGCGGCGGGGAGCTGTTTTTT. Translation: CASSSLAGGGGELFF. Together with reference TRBV28 and TRBJ2-2, the CDR3 gives the full variable domain: DVKVTQSSRYLVKRTGEKVFLECVQDMDHENMFWYRQDPGLGLRLIYFSYDVKMKEKGDIPEGYSVSREKKERFSLILESASTNQTSMYLCASSSLAGGGGELFFGEGSRLTVL.

The chain couples TRBV6-1 to TRBJ1-4; D is possibly TRBD1 (6 bases). V gave up 4 bases and J gave up 5 bases, with 17 bases separating them. This CDR3 is 16 amino acids long. The germline V gene encodes CDR1 MNHNS and CDR2 SASEGT. DNA of the CDR3: TGTGCCAGCAGTGCGACCGGACAGAAGAAAAATGAAAAACTGTTTTTT. This sequence encodes CASSATGQKKNEKLFF.

J is TRBJ1-1 and V is TRBV5-4, with D unresolved. The CDR3 loop spans 13 amino acids. V was pared by 3 bases and J by 0 bases, with 6 bases between. In germline, CDR1 is SGHNT, CDR2 YYREEE (reference sequence). In nucleotides, the CDR3 is TGTGCCAGCAGCTCTGGTATGAACACTGAAGCTTTCTTT. Its translation is CASSSGMNTEAFF.

The gene calls are TRBV10-2 and TRBJ2-7, with 9 bases aligning to TRBD2. V lost 6 bases, J lost 3 bases, and 6 bases stayed unmatched. Per germline, CDR1 WSHSY and CDR2 SAAADI. The CDR3 totals 14 residues. This CDR3 reads CASSLSGGGYEQYF. The CDR3 DNA reads TGCGCCAGCAGCCTTAGCGGGGGAGGCTACGAGCAGTACTTC.

V gene TRBV7-2 combines with J gene TRBJ1-3; unclear D gene. The germline gives CDR1 SGHTA, CDR2 FQGNSA. Trimming cost V 1 base and J 0 bases, with 10 bases left between them. The CDR3 totals 16 residues. CDR3 protein: CASSLGTVNSGNTIYF. The CDR3 region has the DNA TGTGCCAGCAGCTTAGGAACCGTGAACTCTGGAAACACCATATATTTT.

The J gene is TRBJ1-2, the V gene TRBV5-8; 10 positions agree with TRBD1. The CDR3 spans 15 residues. With V trimmed by 1 base and J by 7 bases, 7 bases remained unmatched. Germline assignment: CDR1 SGHTS and CDR2 YDEGEE. The CDR3: CASSLNRQGASGYTF. Here the CDR3 DNA reads TGTGCCAGCAGCTTGAACCGACAGGGGGCTTCTGGCTACACCTTC.

The gene calls are TRBV7-2 and TRBJ2-3; D is tentatively TRBD1 or TRBD2 (7 bases each). This CDR3 is built from 16 residues. The germline V gene encodes CDR1 SGHTA and CDR2 FQGNSA. V was pared by 1 base and J by 2 bases, with 13 bases between. The DNA for the CDR3 is TGTGCCAGCAGCTTAGACAGGGGAGGGCTCACAGATACGCAGTATTTT. The encoded protein is CASSLDRGGLTDTQYF.

The chain is built from TRBV7-2 and TRBJ2-5; 15 bases are a match to TRBD2. There are 16 residues in the CDR3. Germline assignment: CDR1 SGHTA and CDR2 FQGNSA. V dropped 5 bases and J dropped 5; count of bases not matched to a gene: 6. CDR3 protein: CASSPGLAGGWETQYF. In DNA form, the CDR3 reads TGTGCCAGCAGCCCGGGACTAGCGGGAGGTTGGGAGACCCAGTACTTC. Looking up the rest from reference TRBV7-2 and TRBJ2-5 gives the full variable domain: GAGVSQSPSNKVTEKGKDVELRCDPISGHTALYWYRQSLGQGLEFLIYFQGNSAPDKSGLPSDRFSAERTGGSVSTLTIQRTQQEDSAVYLCASSPGLAGGWETQYFGPGTRLLVL.

The rearrangement uses TRBV7-6 and TRBJ1-1; 8 bases agree with TRBD1. The CDR3 is 16 residues long. V lost 5 bases to trimming and J lost 0 bases; unmatched junction nucleotides: 8. Germline V gives CDR1 SGHVS, CDR2 FNYEAQ. The CDR3 DNA sequence: TGTGCCAGCAGCCCGCCAGGACAGGGATTGAACACTGAAGCTTTCTTT. Protein sequence: CASSPPGQGLNTEAFF.

The V and J genes are TRBV10-3 and TRBJ1-3, with D unresolved. V was shortened by 0 bases and J by 0 bases, with 12 bases between the two germline ends. Germline values: CDR1 ENHRY, CDR2 SYGVKD. CDR3 length: 17 amino acids. The CDR3 DNA reads TGTGCCATCAGTGAGTCGATAACGCGGACCTCTGGAAACACCATATATTTT. The encoded protein is CAISESITRTSGNTIYF.

The V and J genes are TRBV28 and TRBJ1-6, with 7 bases identical to TRBD1. The CDR3 consists of 12 residues. CDR1 is MDHEN, CDR2 SYDVKM, per germline. Trimming cost V 6 bases and J 10 bases; bases outside gene matches: 3. CDR3 nucleotides: TGTGCCAGCAGCCGACAGGGCTCACCCCTCCACTTT. Residues: CASSRQGSPLHF.

V is TRBV5-4 and J is TRBJ1-3; no clear D gene. The germline CDR1 and CDR2 sequences are SGHNT and YYREEE (reference sequence). This CDR3 has 14 residues. V was trimmed by 0 bases and J by 3 bases, leaving 7 bases between them. The CDR3 is CASSLDRYGNTIYF. In DNA form, the CDR3 reads TGTGCCAGCAGCTTGGACAGATATGGAAACACCATATATTTT.

For the CDR3, the DNA is TGTGCCTGGACGGACAGCGAGAATCAGCCCCAGCATTTT. This codes for CAWTDSENQPQHF. The chain employs TRBV30 and TRBJ1-5; tentatively, D is TRBD1 (6 bases). There are 13 residues in the CDR3. V shed 4 bases and J shed 4 bases, with 11 bases lying between them. From germline, CDR1 is GTSNPN and CDR2 SVGIG (reference sequence).

This chain links TRBV5-6 with TRBJ1-2, with D uncertain. Trimming took off 4 bases at V and 7 bases at J, with 20 bases between the two ends. Germline V gene lookup returns CDR1 SGHDT and CDR2 YYEEEE. This CDR3 has 15 residues. CDR3 sequence (DNA): TGTGCCAGCAGCCCGACGGGAGGGAAGGGCGGTGGCTACACCTTC. Translated, it gives CASSPTGGKGGGYTF.

This clone was seen just once. The chain employs TRBV30 and TRBJ2-5; 8 positions agree with TRBD1. Germline CDR1 GTSNPN, CDR2 SVGIG (reference sequence). This CDR3 is built from 11 residues. With 8 bases clipped from V and 5 bases from J, the junction kept 4 bases outside the gene matches. In nucleotides, the CDR3 is TGTGCCCAATCAGGGGGCGAGACCCAGTACTTC. Residues: CAQSGGETQYF.

In this sample, this clone turned up once. The V and J genes are TRBV5-4 and TRBJ1-1; 7 bases agree with TRBD1. The CDR3 is 15 amino acids. The germline gives CDR1 SGHNT, CDR2 YYREEE (reference sequence). After removal of 0 bases from V and 1 base from J, the junction contained 3 bases not matched to a gene. The CDR3 nucleotides read TGTGCCAGCAGCTTGGTGGACAGGAAGAACACTGAAGCTTTCTTT. As protein: CASSLVDRKNTEAFF.

The CDR3 DNA is TGTGCCTGGGGACAGGGTCAATTCGGCGGTCCACCCCTCCACTTT. Translation gives CAWGQGQFGGPPLHF. V usage is TRBV30 and J usage is TRBJ1-6; 8 bases line up with TRBD1. J lost 11 bases, V lost 5 bases, and 14 bases had no gene match. The CDR3 extends over 15 amino acids. Per germline, CDR1 GTSNPN and CDR2 SVGIG (reference sequence).

The rearrangement uses TRBV6-1 and TRBJ1-1, with D unresolved. Between the trimmed V and J ends, which lost 0 bases and 1 base, there was a span of 3 bases. This CDR3 contains 13 residues. CDR1 MNHNS and CDR2 SASEGT come from the germline V gene. The chain's CDR3 is CASSEAANTEAFF. The CDR3 coding sequence is TGTGCCAGCAGTGAAGCGGCGAACACTGAAGCTTTCTTT.

This clone occurred a few times. The sample carries other DNA sequences with the same CDR3. This chain uses TRBV7-9 with TRBJ2-2; 7 nucleotides line up with TRBD2. This CDR3 contains 15 residues. After removal of 3 bases from V and 0 bases from J, the junction contained 1 base not matched to a gene. Germline values: CDR1 SEHNR, CDR2 FQNEAQ (reference sequence). CDR3: CASSFGTTNTGELFF. CDR3 DNA sequence: TGTGCCAGCAGCTTTGGGACTACGAACACCGGGGAGCTGTTTTTT.

This chain joins TRBV6-5 and TRBJ2-3, with 13 positions matching TRBD2. Germline loops: CDR1 MNHEY, CDR2 SVGAGI. The CDR3 runs 14 residues. Unmatched junction bases numbered 2, after V lost 7 bases and J lost 4 bases. CDR3 residues: CASKTSGGADTQYF. The CDR3, as DNA: TGTGCCAGCAAAACTAGCGGGGGGGCAGATACGCAGTATTTT.